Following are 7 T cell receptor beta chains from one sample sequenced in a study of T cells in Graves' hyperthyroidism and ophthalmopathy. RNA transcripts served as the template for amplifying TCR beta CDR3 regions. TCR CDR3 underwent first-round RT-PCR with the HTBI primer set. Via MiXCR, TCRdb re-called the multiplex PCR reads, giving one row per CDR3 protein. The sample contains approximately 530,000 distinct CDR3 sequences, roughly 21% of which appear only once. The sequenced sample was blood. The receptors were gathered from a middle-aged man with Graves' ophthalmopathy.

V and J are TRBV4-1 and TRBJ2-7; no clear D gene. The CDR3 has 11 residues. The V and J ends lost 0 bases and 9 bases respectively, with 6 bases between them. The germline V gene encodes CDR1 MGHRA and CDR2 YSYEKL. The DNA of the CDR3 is TGCGCCAGCAGCCAAGATAGGGCGCAGTACTTC. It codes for CASSQDRAQYF.

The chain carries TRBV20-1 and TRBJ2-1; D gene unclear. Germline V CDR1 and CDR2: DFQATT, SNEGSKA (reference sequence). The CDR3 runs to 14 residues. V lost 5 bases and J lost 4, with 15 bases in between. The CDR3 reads CSARRLLRYNEQFF. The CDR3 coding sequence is TGCAGTGCTCGCAGGCTCCTGAGATACAATGAGCAGTTCTTC.

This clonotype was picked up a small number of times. The CDR3 is CASSQATGLGTEAFF. The CDR3 nucleotides read TGCGCCAGCAGCCAAGCAACAGGGCTCGGCACTGAAGCTTTCTTT. The chain recombines TRBV4-1 with TRBJ1-1; D might be TRBD1 (6 bases). Germline lookup yields CDR1 MGHRA and CDR2 YSYEKL. With 1 base removed from V and 4 bases from J, the gap between germline ends came to 13 bases. The CDR3 contains 15 residues.

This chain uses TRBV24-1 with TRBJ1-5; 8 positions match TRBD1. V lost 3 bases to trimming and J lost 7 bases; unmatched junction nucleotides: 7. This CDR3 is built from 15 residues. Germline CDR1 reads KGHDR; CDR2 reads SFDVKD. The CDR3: CATSDGQGEFQPQHF. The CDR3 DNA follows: TGTGCCACCAGTGATGGACAGGGTGAATTCCAGCCCCAGCATTTT.

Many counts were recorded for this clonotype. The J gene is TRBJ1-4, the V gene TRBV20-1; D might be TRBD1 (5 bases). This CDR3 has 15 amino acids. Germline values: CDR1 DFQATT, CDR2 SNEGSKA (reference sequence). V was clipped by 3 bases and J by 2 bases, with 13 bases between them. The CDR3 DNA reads TGCAGTGCTAGCCTTTCGGGGGGGACTAATGAAAAACTGTTTTTT. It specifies CSASLSGGTNEKLFF.

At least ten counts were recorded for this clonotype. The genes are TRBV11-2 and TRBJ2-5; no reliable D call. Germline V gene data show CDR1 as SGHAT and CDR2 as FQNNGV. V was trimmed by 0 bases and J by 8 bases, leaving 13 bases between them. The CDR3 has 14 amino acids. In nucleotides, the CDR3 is TGTGCCAGCAGCTTAGATGCAACTCTCGGCACCCAGTACTTC. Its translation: CASSLDATLGTQYF.

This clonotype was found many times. CDR3 nucleotides: TGTGCCAGCAGTTTAAGTGGGCGGGGCTCCTACAATGAGCAGTTCTTC. This sequence encodes CASSLSGRGSYNEQFF. The chain combines TRBV12-3 or TRBV12-4 with TRBJ2-1, with D tentatively TRBD2 (6 bases). Trimming removed 2 bases from V and 0 bases from J, with 11 bases in between. CDR3 length: 16 residues.